This T cell receptor beta chain comes out of a study of blood T cell repertoires in COVID-19. Study-level background: The United States, Italy and Spain were the sources of the acute and convalescent COVID-19 samples. Sample material is recorded as cDNA or gDNA derived from T cells, B-cell-depleted T cells, or PBMCs.

Authors' analysis steps: Amplification with reference gene primers provided the estimates of nucleated cell counts. TCRdb's copy holds only in-frame clones and misses some; the assay was immunoSEQ multiplex PCR. That table gives V, J and clone size, and the DNA gave D and trimming. This sample has approximately 280,000 clones, with approximately 90% found just once. This clone was seen a single time. Sequencing was done on a sample of peripheral blood. This clonotype was sampled from a man between 40 and 49 years old with acute or convalescent COVID-19.

In nucleotides, the CDR3 is TGTGCCAGCAGCTTGGGCAGATTCTCATCTGAAGCTTTCTTT. Residues: CASSLGRFSSEAFF. The chain links TRBV5-8 to TRBJ1-1; D gene unclear. The CDR3 is made up of 14 amino acids. Germline CDR1 and CDR2: SGHTS and YDEGEE. Deletions cut 0 bases from V and 6 bases from J, with 12 bases between.